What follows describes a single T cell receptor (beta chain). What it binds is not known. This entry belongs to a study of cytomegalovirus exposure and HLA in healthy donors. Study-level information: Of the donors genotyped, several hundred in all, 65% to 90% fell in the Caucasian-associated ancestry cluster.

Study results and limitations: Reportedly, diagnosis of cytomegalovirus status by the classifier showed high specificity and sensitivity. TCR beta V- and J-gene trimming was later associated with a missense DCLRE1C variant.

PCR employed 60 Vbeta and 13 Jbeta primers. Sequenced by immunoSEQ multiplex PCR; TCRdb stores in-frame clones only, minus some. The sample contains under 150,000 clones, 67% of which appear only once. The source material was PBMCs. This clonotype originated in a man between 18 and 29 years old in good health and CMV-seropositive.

The CDR3 coding sequence is TGCGCCAGCAGCTTAATAGCGGGGGGCCTCTCAGATACGCAGTATTTT. This sequence encodes CASSLIAGGLSDTQYF. This chain joins TRBV5-1 and TRBJ2-3, with 10 bases aligning to TRBD2. This CDR3 contains 16 residues. After removal of 2 bases from V and 4 bases from J, the junction contained 7 bases not matched to a gene. Germline V gene data show CDR1 as SGHRS and CDR2 as YFSETQ.